This TCR beta chain was retrieved from a study of blood T cells in healthy people across ages. General study results and limits: It was the long-lived donors that had more naive CD4+ cells and higher diversity than aged donors.

To note about this clonotype: The antigen is unknown.

Extraction yielded at least 5 micrograms of total RNA per sample. Per the germline V gene, CDR1 is SGHKS and CDR2 is YYEKEE (reference sequence). Trimming pared 4 bases from V and 13 bases from J, leaving 18 bases between. CDR3 length equals 13 residues. Then a second PCR, running roughly 6 to 11 cycles, was carried out with a sample-barcoded 5' primer and a J-beta primer mix. TCRdb redid the calling of the 5' RACE reads with MiXCR, one entry per CDR3 protein. Among just over 1 million distinct CDR3 sequences, under 55% were seen once, and the ten largest hold approximately 20%. The J gene is TRBJ2-1, the V gene TRBV5-5; D gene uncertain. The specimen was blood. The source is a woman in her sixties in good health. The CDR3 nucleotides read TGTGCCAGCAGCCTCAACGTAATACAAGGACAGTTCTTC. It encodes CASSLNVIQGQFF.